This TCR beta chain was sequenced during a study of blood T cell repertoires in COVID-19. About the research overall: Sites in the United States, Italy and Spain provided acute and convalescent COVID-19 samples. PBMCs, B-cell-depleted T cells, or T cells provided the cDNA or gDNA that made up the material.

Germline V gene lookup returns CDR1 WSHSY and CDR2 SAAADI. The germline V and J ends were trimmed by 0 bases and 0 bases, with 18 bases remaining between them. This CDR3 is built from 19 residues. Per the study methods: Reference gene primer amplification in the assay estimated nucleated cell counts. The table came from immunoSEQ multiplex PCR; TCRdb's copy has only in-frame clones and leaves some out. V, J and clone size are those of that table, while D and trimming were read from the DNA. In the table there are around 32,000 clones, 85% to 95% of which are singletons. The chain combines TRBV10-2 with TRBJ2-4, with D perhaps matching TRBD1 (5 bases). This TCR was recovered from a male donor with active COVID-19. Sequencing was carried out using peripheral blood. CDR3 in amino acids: CASSESGRARNTAKNIQYF. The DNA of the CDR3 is TGCGCCAGCAGTGAGTCGGGCAGGGCCAGAAATACAGCCAAAAACATTCAGTACTTC.